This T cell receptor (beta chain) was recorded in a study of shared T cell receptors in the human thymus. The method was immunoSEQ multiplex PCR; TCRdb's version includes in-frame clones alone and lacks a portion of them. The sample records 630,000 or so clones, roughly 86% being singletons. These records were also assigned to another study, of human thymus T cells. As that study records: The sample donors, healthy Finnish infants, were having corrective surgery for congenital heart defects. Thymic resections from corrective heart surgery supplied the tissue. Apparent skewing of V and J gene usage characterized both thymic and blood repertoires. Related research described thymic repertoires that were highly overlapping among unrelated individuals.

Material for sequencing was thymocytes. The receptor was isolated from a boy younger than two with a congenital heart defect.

The CDR3 DNA reads TGTGCCAGCTGTAAGGGGGGGTTTAGCTACACCTTC. This translates into CASCKGGFSYTF. J is TRBJ1-2 and V is TRBV6-6; D is perhaps TRBD1 (6 bases). CDR3 length equals 12 residues. Germline loops: CDR1 MNHNY, CDR2 SVGAGI (reference sequence). Trimming took off 8 bases at V and 9 bases at J, with 16 bases between the two ends.